The 7 T cell receptor beta chains below come from one sample, sequenced in a study of cytomegalovirus exposure and HLA in healthy donors. 60 Vbeta and 13 Jbeta primers were used in PCR. Clones were sequenced by immunoSEQ multiplex PCR, and TCRdb holds only the in-frame ones, with some missing. The sample has 200,000 to 250,000 clones, roughly 79% seen once; the top ten hold more than 1.5%. The sample comprised PBMCs. Receptor source: a man aged 18 to 29 in good health and CMV-seronegative.

This sequence joins TRBV6-1 and TRBJ1-5, with D possibly TRBD1 on 6 matching bases. Trimming cost V 2 bases and J 1 base, with 9 bases left between them. The CDR3 runs to 15 residues. Germline CDR1 MNHNS, CDR2 SASEGT. The CDR3 bases are TGTGCCAGCAGTGAATCTAGGGGGAGCAATCAGCCCCAGCATTTT. Residues: CASSESRGSNQPQHF.

This clone was counted only a few times. The gene calls are TRBV10-3 and TRBJ2-7; D remains unclear. V lost 3 bases and J lost 4, with 7 bases in between. Germline V gene lookup returns CDR1 ENHRY and CDR2 SYGVKD. The CDR3 extends over 12 amino acids. The CDR3 loop is CAISDAGYEQYF. In DNA, the CDR3 is TGTGCCATCAGTGATGCCGGGTACGAGCAGTACTTC.

This chain links TRBV7-9 with TRBJ2-5, with 11 bases fitting TRBD2. In germline, CDR1 is SEHNR, CDR2 FQNEAQ (reference sequence). The CDR3 is 15 amino acids. Losses at the gene ends were 8 bases for V and 5 bases for J; bases not matched to a gene: 10. The chain's CDR3 is CASSGASGRWETQYF. The CDR3 region has the DNA TGTGCCAGCTCAGGAGCTAGCGGGAGGTGGGAGACCCAGTACTTC.

The chain has TRBV2 and TRBJ2-3; D may be TRBD1 (6 bases). The V end lost 8 bases, the J end lost 1 base, and 16 bases lay between the germline ends. The CDR3 sequence is 15 residues long. Germline V gene lookup returns CDR1 SNHLY and CDR2 FYNNEI. In DNA form, the CDR3 reads TGTGCCAGCTCGAGAGACAGGTTGGGCACAGATACGCAGTATTTT. This codes for CASSRDRLGTDTQYF.

This clone was picked up one time. The rearrangement uses TRBV11-2 and TRBJ1-1; D ambiguous. V lost 0 bases, J lost 0 bases, and 5 bases lay in between. The germline gives CDR1 SGHAT, CDR2 FQNNGV. The CDR3 covers 14 residues. The CDR3 protein is CASSLEAVNTEAFF. The CDR3 DNA sequence: TGTGCCAGCAGCTTAGAGGCGGTGAACACTGAAGCTTTCTTT.

This chain connects TRBV5-1 to TRBJ1-1; 11 positions agree with TRBD1. The length of the CDR3 is 16 residues. Trimming cost V 1 base and J 3 bases; bases outside gene matches: 5. Germline CDR1 is SGHRS and CDR2 is YFSETQ. CDR3 region: CASSLRGQGAHTEAFF. CDR3 in DNA: TGCGCCAGCAGCTTGAGAGGACAGGGGGCGCACACTGAAGCTTTCTTT.

The rearrangement links TRBV4-3 to TRBJ2-2; weak D call: TRBD1 (6 bases). This CDR3 is built from 13 residues. With 3 bases removed from V and 6 bases from J, the gap between germline ends came to 8 bases. Germline CDR1 reads LGHNA; CDR2 reads YSLEER. The CDR3 DNA reads TGCGCCAGCAGCCAGGACAGTTCCGGGGAGCTGTTTTTT. Translating gives CASSQDSSGELFF.